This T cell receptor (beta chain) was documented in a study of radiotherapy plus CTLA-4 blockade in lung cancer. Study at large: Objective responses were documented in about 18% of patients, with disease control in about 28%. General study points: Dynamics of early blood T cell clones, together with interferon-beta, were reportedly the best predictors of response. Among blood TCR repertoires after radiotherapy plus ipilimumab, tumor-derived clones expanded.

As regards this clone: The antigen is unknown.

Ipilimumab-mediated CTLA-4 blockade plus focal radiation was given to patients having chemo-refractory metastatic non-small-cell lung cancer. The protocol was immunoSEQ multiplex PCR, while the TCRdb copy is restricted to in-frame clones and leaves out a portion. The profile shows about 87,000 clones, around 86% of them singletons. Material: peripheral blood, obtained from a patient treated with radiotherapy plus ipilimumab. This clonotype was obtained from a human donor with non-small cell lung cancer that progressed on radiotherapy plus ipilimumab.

The CDR3 coding sequence is TGCAGTGCCGCACGACTCACTGAAGCTTTCTTT. It codes for CSAARLTEAFF. The V and J genes are TRBV20-1 and TRBJ1-1; D unclear. Germline CDR1 is DFQATT and CDR2 is SNEGSKA (reference sequence). CDR3 length equals 11 residues. The V end lost 6 bases, the J end lost 4 bases, and 9 bases lay between the germline ends.